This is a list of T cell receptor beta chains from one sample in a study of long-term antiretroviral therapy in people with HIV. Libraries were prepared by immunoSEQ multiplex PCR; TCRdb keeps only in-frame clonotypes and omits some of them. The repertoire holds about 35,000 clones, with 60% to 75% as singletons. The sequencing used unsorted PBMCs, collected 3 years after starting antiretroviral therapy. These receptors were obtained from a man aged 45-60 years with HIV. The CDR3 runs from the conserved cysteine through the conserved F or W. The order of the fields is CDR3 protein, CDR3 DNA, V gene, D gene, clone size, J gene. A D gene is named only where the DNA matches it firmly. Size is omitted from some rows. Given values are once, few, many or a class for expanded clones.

CDR3 protein: CASSLRAGGPQETQYF
CDR3 DNA: TGTGCCAGCAGCCTCCGAGCGGGGGGCCCCCAAGAGACCCAGTACTTC
V gene: TRBV5-6
D gene: TRBD2
clone size: NA
J gene: TRBJ2-5

CDR3 protein: CASSGRARDEQFF
CDR3 DNA: TGCGCCAGCAGCGGGAGGGCCAGGGATGAGCAGTTCTTC
V gene: TRBV10-2
D gene: TRBD2
clone size: NA
J gene: TRBJ2-1

CDR3 protein: CASMLRDSTSYEQYF
CDR3 DNA: TGTGCCAGTATGCTCCGGGACAGTACTTCCTACGAGCAGTACTTC
V gene: TRBV19
D gene: TRBD1
clone size: NA
J gene: TRBJ2-7

CDR3 protein: CASSLAVGGNQPQHF
CDR3 DNA: TGTGCCAGCAGCTTAGCCGTAGGGGGCAATCAGCCCCAGCATTTT
V gene: TRBV7-6
D gene: NA
clone size: once
J gene: TRBJ1-5

CDR3 protein: CASSQSVGRYNEQFF
CDR3 DNA: TGCGCCAGCAGCCAATCTGTAGGCAGGTACAATGAGCAGTTCTTC
V gene: TRBV4-3
D gene: NA
clone size: NA
J gene: TRBJ2-1

CDR3 protein: CASSSSDWYEQYF
CDR3 DNA: TGTGCCAGCAGCTCATCGGATTGGTACGAGCAGTACTTC
V gene: TRBV28
D gene: NA
clone size: NA
J gene: TRBJ2-7

CDR3 protein: CASSLLTGGRGYTF
CDR3 DNA: TGTGCCAGCAGCCTATTAACGGGGGGACGTGGCTACACCTTC
V gene: TRBV27
D gene: NA
clone size: NA
J gene: TRBJ1-2

CDR3 protein: CSVFSGDPYGYTF
CDR3 DNA: TGCAGCGTTTTCTCAGGGGATCCCTATGGCTACACCTTC
V gene: TRBV29-1
D gene: NA
clone size: NA
J gene: TRBJ1-2

CDR3 protein: CSVVVPGGGETQYF
CDR3 DNA: TGCAGCGTTGTGGTTCCGGGAGGAGGAGAGACCCAGTACTTC
V gene: TRBV29-1
D gene: TRBD2
clone size: once
J gene: TRBJ2-5

CDR3 protein: CASRTSGQSYEQYF
CDR3 DNA: TGTGCCAGCAGGACTAGCGGGCAGTCCTACGAGCAGTACTTC
V gene: TRBV6-6
D gene: TRBD2
clone size: NA
J gene: TRBJ2-7

CDR3 protein: CASSHGTVSSYEQYF
CDR3 DNA: TGCGCCAGCAGCCATGGGACAGTATCCTCCTACGAGCAGTACTTC
V gene: TRBV4-1
D gene: TRBD1
clone size: NA
J gene: TRBJ2-7

CDR3 protein: CASSRGPGYNEQFF
CDR3 DNA: TGTGCCAGCAGCCGGGGACCTGGCTACAATGAGCAGTTCTTC
V gene: TRBV5-4
D gene: NA
clone size: NA
J gene: TRBJ2-1

CDR3 protein: CASSQDYSEGANTIYF
CDR3 DNA: TGCGCCAGCAGCCAAGATTATTCCGAGGGGGCGAACACCATATATTTT
V gene: TRBV4-3
D gene: TRBD1
clone size: NA
J gene: TRBJ1-3

CDR3 protein: CASSLGNPIEKLFF
CDR3 DNA: TGCGCCAGCAGCTTGGGCAACCCTATCGAAAAACTGTTTTTT
V gene: TRBV5-1
D gene: NA
clone size: NA
J gene: TRBJ1-4

CDR3 protein: CASSISTGGPYEQYF
CDR3 DNA: TGTGCCAGTAGTATAAGTACAGGGGGGCCCTACGAGCAGTACTTC
V gene: TRBV19
D gene: TRBD1
clone size: once
J gene: TRBJ2-7

CDR3 protein: CASSLRDIRRDTQYF
CDR3 DNA: TGTGCCAGCAGCTTGAGGGACATCCGGCGCGATACGCAGTATTTT
V gene: TRBV5-4
D gene: NA
clone size: NA
J gene: TRBJ2-3

CDR3 protein: CASSPYLQGASYEQYF
CDR3 DNA: TGTGCCAGCAGTCCCTACCTACAGGGGGCCTCCTACGAGCAGTACTTC
V gene: TRBV6-6
D gene: TRBD1
clone size: NA
J gene: TRBJ2-7

CDR3 protein: CASSTWTGGLASTDTQYF
CDR3 DNA: TGTGCCAGCAGCACATGGACAGGGGGCCTTGCCAGCACAGATACGCAGTATTTT
V gene: TRBV21-1
D gene: NA
clone size: NA
J gene: TRBJ2-3

CDR3 protein: CASSPGVRGHRNTEAFF
CDR3 DNA: TGTGCCAGCAGCCCGGGGGTGCGGGGGCACCGGAACACTGAAGCTTTCTTT
V gene: TRBV5-4
D gene: NA
clone size: NA
J gene: TRBJ1-1

CDR3 protein: CASSPRGNYGYTF
CDR3 DNA: TGTGCCAGCAGCCCCCGGGGGAACTATGGCTACACCTTC
V gene: TRBV6-5
D gene: NA
clone size: NA
J gene: TRBJ1-2

CDR3 protein: CASSERTVGNQPQHF
CDR3 DNA: TGTGCCAGCAGTGAAAGGACGGTGGGGAATCAGCCCCAGCATTTT
V gene: TRBV6-1
D gene: NA
clone size: NA
J gene: TRBJ1-5

CDR3 protein: CASSVGGLAGVETQYF
CDR3 DNA: TGTGCCAGCAGCGTAGGGGGACTAGCGGGAGTAGAGACCCAGTACTTC
V gene: TRBV9
D gene: TRBD2
clone size: NA
J gene: TRBJ2-5

CDR3 protein: CASSWGQADTEAFF
CDR3 DNA: TGTGCCAGCAGTTGGGGACAGGCCGACACTGAAGCTTTCTTT
V gene: TRBV7-6
D gene: TRBD1
clone size: NA
J gene: TRBJ1-1

CDR3 protein: CASRTPGTQGEKLFF
CDR3 DNA: TGTGCCAGCAGGACCCCCGGGACCCAAGGGGAAAAACTGTTTTTT
V gene: TRBV27
D gene: NA
clone size: NA
J gene: TRBJ1-4

CDR3 protein: CASSFLPGVGDEQYF
CDR3 DNA: TGTGCCAGCAGCTTCCTTCCAGGAGTGGGGGACGAGCAGTACTTC
V gene: TRBV7-2
D gene: NA
clone size: NA
J gene: TRBJ2-7

CDR3 protein: CSVALGRWGEKLFF
CDR3 DNA: TGCAGCGTTGCCTTGGGACGGTGGGGAGAAAAACTGTTTTTT
V gene: TRBV29-1
D gene: NA
clone size: NA
J gene: TRBJ1-4

CDR3 protein: CASSLGAGGRGETQYF
CDR3 DNA: TGTGCCAGCAGCTTAGGAGCGGGAGGAAGGGGAGAGACCCAGTACTTC
V gene: TRBV11-3
D gene: TRBD2
clone size: NA
J gene: TRBJ2-5

CDR3 protein: CASSLRRGTGASYNEQFF
CDR3 DNA: TGTGCCAGCAGCCTCCGACGAGGAACGGGCGCATCCTACAATGAGCAGTTCTTC
V gene: TRBV11-3
D gene: NA
clone size: once
J gene: TRBJ2-1

CDR3 protein: CASSLGGTGVEKLFF
CDR3 DNA: TGTGCCAGCAGCTTAGGCGGGACAGGGGTAGAAAAACTGTTTTTT
V gene: TRBV7-2
D gene: TRBD1
clone size: NA
J gene: TRBJ1-4

CDR3 protein: CASSLGGPTANNEQFF
CDR3 DNA: TGCGCCAGCAGCTTGGGCGGTCCTACGGCGAACAATGAGCAGTTCTTC
V gene: TRBV5-1
D gene: NA
clone size: NA
J gene: TRBJ2-1

CDR3 protein: CASSPGTWLNTQYF
CDR3 DNA: TGTGCCAGCAGCCCAGGGACCTGGTTAAATACGCAGTATTTT
V gene: TRBV28
D gene: NA
clone size: once
J gene: TRBJ2-3

CDR3 protein: CASSQDLRGSASDTQYF
CDR3 DNA: TGCGCCAGCAGCCAAGATCTTAGGGGCAGCGCCTCAGATACGCAGTATTTT
V gene: TRBV4-3
D gene: NA
clone size: NA
J gene: TRBJ2-3

CDR3 protein: CASSYLGGGRGYTF
CDR3 DNA: TGTGCCAGCAGTTATTTAGGGGGAGGGAGGGGCTACACCTTC
V gene: TRBV28
D gene: NA
clone size: NA
J gene: TRBJ1-2

CDR3 protein: CASSPGRSTDTQYF
CDR3 DNA: TGTGCCAGCAGCCCGGGACGCTCCACAGATACGCAGTATTTT
V gene: TRBV5-6
D gene: NA
clone size: NA
J gene: TRBJ2-3

CDR3 protein: CASSSQGGPNYEQYF
CDR3 DNA: TGTGCCAGCAGCAGTCAAGGAGGGCCTAATTACGAGCAGTACTTC
V gene: TRBV9
D gene: NA
clone size: NA
J gene: TRBJ2-7

CDR3 protein: CSARDGYEQYF
CDR3 DNA: TGCAGTGCTAGGGATGGTTACGAGCAGTACTTC
V gene: TRBV20-1
D gene: NA
clone size: NA
J gene: TRBJ2-7

CDR3 protein: CASSRSGENEKLFF
CDR3 DNA: TGTGCCAGCAGCCGCAGCGGGGAAAATGAAAAACTGTTTTTT
V gene: TRBV28
D gene: NA
clone size: NA
J gene: TRBJ1-4

CDR3 protein: CASSLDSASETQYF
CDR3 DNA: TGCGCCAGCAGCTTGGACAGCGCCAGCGAGACCCAGTACTTC
V gene: TRBV5-1
D gene: NA
clone size: NA
J gene: TRBJ2-5

CDR3 protein: CASRTGVGYTF
CDR3 DNA: TGTGCCAGCAGGACAGGGGTAGGCTACACCTTC
V gene: TRBV28
D gene: TRBD1
clone size: NA
J gene: TRBJ1-2

CDR3 protein: CASSSIHRSSYEQYF
CDR3 DNA: TGTGCCAGCAGTTCTATACACCGATCAAGCTACGAGCAGTACTTC
V gene: TRBV28
D gene: NA
clone size: NA
J gene: TRBJ2-7

CDR3 protein: CASSYSTGSNQPQHF
CDR3 DNA: TGTGCCAGCAGTTACTCGACAGGGAGCAATCAGCCCCAGCATTTT
V gene: TRBV6-6
D gene: TRBD1
clone size: NA
J gene: TRBJ1-5

CDR3 protein: CSVRHYYEQYF
CDR3 DNA: TGCAGTGTTCGACATTACTACGAGCAGTACTTC
V gene: TRBV20-1
D gene: NA
clone size: NA
J gene: TRBJ2-7

CDR3 protein: CASSLEGGTSYNEQFF
CDR3 DNA: TGTGCCAGCAGCTTAGAGGGGGGGACCAGTTACAATGAGCAGTTCTTC
V gene: TRBV7-8
D gene: NA
clone size: NA
J gene: TRBJ2-1

CDR3 protein: CASSPSWGGGHNEQFF
CDR3 DNA: TGTGCCAGCAGCCCGTCCTGGGGAGGTGGTCACAATGAGCAGTTCTTC
V gene: TRBV7-2
D gene: NA
clone size: NA
J gene: TRBJ2-1

CDR3 protein: CASSIGTGSNQPQHF
CDR3 DNA: TGTGCCAGTAGTATCGGGACAGGGAGCAATCAGCCCCAGCATTTT
V gene: TRBV19
D gene: TRBD1
clone size: NA
J gene: TRBJ1-5

CDR3 protein: CASSTFGGPEEGNQPQHF
CDR3 DNA: TGTGCCAGTAGTACGTTCGGAGGCCCGGAAGAGGGCAATCAGCCCCAGCATTTT
V gene: TRBV19
D gene: NA
clone size: NA
J gene: TRBJ1-5

CDR3 protein: CASRALGQRTYGYTF
CDR3 DNA: TGTGCCAGCAGAGCACTGGGACAGCGTACCTATGGCTACACCTTC
V gene: TRBV2
D gene: TRBD1
clone size: NA
J gene: TRBJ1-2

CDR3 protein: CASSQDTGAEDEKLFF
CDR3 DNA: TGCGCCAGCAGCCAGGACACAGGGGCAGAGGATGAAAAACTGTTTTTT
V gene: TRBV4-3
D gene: TRBD1
clone size: NA
J gene: TRBJ1-4

CDR3 protein: CASSLGVRGDTIYF
CDR3 DNA: TGTGCCAGCAGCTTAGGGGTCAGGGGGGACACCATATATTTT
V gene: TRBV7-2
D gene: TRBD1
clone size: NA
J gene: TRBJ1-3